A selection of T cell receptor beta chains follows, all from one sample in a study of cytomegalovirus exposure and HLA in healthy donors. Repertoires were generated with immunoSEQ multiplex PCR, while TCRdb's copy carries only in-frame clones and drops some. This sample yields 100,000 to 150,000 clones, of which around three quarters are seen a single time; 2% belongs to the top ten. Sequencing input: PBMCs. The receptors originated from a man aged 18 to 29 in good health and CMV-seronegative. The conserved cysteine and the conserved F or W are not part of the CDR3 here. D genes are given only for firm matches.

d_gene	v_gene	j_gene	CDR3aa
.	TRBV2	TRBJ1-5	ASSSVFGNQPQH
.	TRBV7-9	TRBJ2-1	ASSPPLAINEQF
TRBD1	TRBV11-2	TRBJ1-1	ASSPPTGAHTEAF
.	TRBV4-1	TRBJ2-1	ASSQDHVGLYNEQF
.	TRBV5-6	TRBJ1-5	ASSPYRELGQPQH
TRBD1	TRBV4-1	TRBJ1-4	ASSQERTGAGKLF
.	TRBV2	TRBJ1-5	ASSERGGNQPQH
TRBD2	TRBV7-9	TRBJ2-3	ASTAGREPFTDTQY
TRBD1	TRBV6-1	TRBJ1-1	ASSERPRQGGNTEAF
TRBD1	TRBV5-1	TRBJ1-2	ASSQGQGAFNYGYT
.	TRBV10-2	TRBJ1-4	ASRERFGGNEKLF
.	TRBV7-9	TRBJ1-1	ASSVQGTDTEAF
.	TRBV4-2	TRBJ1-6	ASSHFPTQYRADNSPLH
TRBD2	TRBV6-1	TRBJ2-3	ASSELAGVGHTQY
.	TRBV15	TRBJ1-3	ATSRDGVSPEGGHTIY
.	TRBV27	TRBJ2-3	ASSLSIGRGTSGTDTQY
TRBD2	TRBV10-2	TRBJ2-3	ASKGGRSTDTQY
.	TRBV7-9	TRBJ2-1	ASSLTGRRINEQF
.	TRBV7-3	TRBJ1-1	ASSLTSGMNTEAF
.	TRBV27	TRBJ2-1	ASSWLQYNEQF
.	TRBV30	TRBJ2-2	AWSVHGGDLTGELF
.	TRBV6-1	TRBJ2-6	ASREGVSGANVLT
TRBD1	TRBV7-9	TRBJ1-1	ASSLVTGGAF
.	TRBV6-1	TRBJ1-4	ATRFERVTNEKLF
TRBD1	TRBV18	TRBJ2-6	ASSQLDRDNVLT
TRBD1	TRBV18	TRBJ2-7	ASSPPDRGGYYEQY
.	TRBV7-3	TRBJ2-6	ASSSGPAGANVLT
TRBD1	TRBV5-1	TRBJ1-4	ASSPRGGSTNEKLF
.	TRBV5-5	TRBJ2-3	ASSSPRGGLLTDTQY
TRBD2	TRBV5-6	TRBJ2-7	ASSILAGGPYEQY
TRBD2	TRBV5-1	TRBJ2-1	ASSLLGLVDNEQF
.	TRBV7-2	TRBJ2-1	ASSLEATDYNEQF
.	TRBV7-2	TRBJ2-5	ASSWAETQY
.	TRBV18	TRBJ1-2	ASSESGGGYT
TRBD1	TRBV28	TRBJ1-2	ASSSGTGVGYT
TRBD1	TRBV5-1	TRBJ2-1	ASSLGDSNEQF
.	TRBV21-1	TRBJ2-7	ASSKKS